The T cell receptor beta chain described here comes from a study of blood T cell repertoires in COVID-19. In the source study's methods: Estimates of nucleated cell counts were drawn from the amplification of reference gene primers. Sequenced by immunoSEQ multiplex PCR; TCRdb stores in-frame clones only, minus some. For V, J and clone size, that table is used; D and trimming come from the DNA. The data show more than 80,000 clones, 71% seen once. The germline V gene encodes CDR1 SGHRS and CDR2 YFSETQ. Trimming took off 0 bases at V and 9 bases at J, with 13 bases between the two ends. The CDR3 extends over 14 amino acids.

The receptor was derived from a human donor with acute or convalescent COVID-19. The donor label of this sample is uncertain. The genes are TRBV5-1 and TRBJ2-1; maybe TRBD2 (6 bases). The specimen was peripheral blood. The CDR3 DNA reads TGCGCCAGCAGCTTGGAAGGGTGGAGGGGTGAGCAGTTCTTC. This translates into CASSLEGWRGEQFF. Full variable domain (outside the CDR3, taken from reference TRBV5-1 and TRBJ2-1): KAGVTQTPRYLIKTRGQQVTLSCSPISGHRSVSWYQQTPGQGLQFLFEYFSETQRNKGNFPGRFSGRQFSNSRSEMNVSTLELGDSALYLCASSLEGWRGEQFFGPGTRLTVL.